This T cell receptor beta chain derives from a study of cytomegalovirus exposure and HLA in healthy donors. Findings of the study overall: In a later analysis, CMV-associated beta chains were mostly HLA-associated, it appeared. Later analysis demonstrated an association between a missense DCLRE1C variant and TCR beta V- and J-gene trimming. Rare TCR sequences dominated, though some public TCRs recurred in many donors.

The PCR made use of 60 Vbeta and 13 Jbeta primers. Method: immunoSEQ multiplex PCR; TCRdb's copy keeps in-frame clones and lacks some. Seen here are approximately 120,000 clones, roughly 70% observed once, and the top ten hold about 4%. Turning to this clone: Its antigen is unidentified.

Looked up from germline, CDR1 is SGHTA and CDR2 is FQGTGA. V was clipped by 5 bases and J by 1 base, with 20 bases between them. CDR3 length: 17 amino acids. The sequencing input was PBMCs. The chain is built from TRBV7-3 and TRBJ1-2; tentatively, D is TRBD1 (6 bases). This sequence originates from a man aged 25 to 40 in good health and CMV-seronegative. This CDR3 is CASSRLPRTELNYGYTF. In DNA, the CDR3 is TGTGCCAGCAGCCGATTACCACGGACAGAGCTTAACTATGGCTACACCTTC.